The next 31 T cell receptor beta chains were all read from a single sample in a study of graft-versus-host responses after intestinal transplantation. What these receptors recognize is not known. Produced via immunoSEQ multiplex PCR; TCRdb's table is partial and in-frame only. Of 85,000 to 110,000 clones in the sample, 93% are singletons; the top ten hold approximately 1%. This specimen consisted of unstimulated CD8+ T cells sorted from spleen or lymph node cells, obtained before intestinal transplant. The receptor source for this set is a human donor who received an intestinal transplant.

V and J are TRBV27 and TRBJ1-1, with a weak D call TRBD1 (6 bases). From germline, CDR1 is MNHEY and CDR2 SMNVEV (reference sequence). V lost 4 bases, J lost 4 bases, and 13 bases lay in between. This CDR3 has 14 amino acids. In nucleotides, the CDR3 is TGTGCCAGCAGTTGGGAAGGGGGGGCCACTGAAGCTTTCTTT. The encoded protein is CASSWEGGATEAFF.

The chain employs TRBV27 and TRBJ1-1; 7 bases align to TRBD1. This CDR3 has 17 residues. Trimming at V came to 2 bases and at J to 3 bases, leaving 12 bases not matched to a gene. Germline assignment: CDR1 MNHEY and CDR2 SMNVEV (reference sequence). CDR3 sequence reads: CASSLQHPGGTYTEAFF. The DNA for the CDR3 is TGTGCCAGCAGTTTACAGCATCCAGGGGGGACGTACACTGAAGCTTTCTTT.

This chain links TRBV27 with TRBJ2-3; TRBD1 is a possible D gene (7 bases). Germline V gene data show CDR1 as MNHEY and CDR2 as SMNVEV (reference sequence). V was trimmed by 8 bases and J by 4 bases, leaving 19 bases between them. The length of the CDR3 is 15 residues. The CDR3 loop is CASRRRGRGADTQYF. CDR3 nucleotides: TGTGCCAGCCGGAGAAGGGGGCGGGGCGCAGATACGCAGTATTTT.

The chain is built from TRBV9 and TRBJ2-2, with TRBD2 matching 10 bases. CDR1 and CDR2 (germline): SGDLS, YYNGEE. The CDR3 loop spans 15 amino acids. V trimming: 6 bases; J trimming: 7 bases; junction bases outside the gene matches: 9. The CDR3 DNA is TGTGCCAGCAAGGGAAGCGGGGGGGTAGGCGGGGAGCTGTTTTTT. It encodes CASKGSGGVGGELFF.

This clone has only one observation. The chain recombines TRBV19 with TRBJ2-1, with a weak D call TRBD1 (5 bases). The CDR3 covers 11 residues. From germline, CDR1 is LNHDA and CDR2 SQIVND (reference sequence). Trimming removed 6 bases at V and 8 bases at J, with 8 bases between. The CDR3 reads CASSQGHEQFF. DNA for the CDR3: TGTGCCAGTAGCCAGGGCCATGAGCAGTTCTTC.

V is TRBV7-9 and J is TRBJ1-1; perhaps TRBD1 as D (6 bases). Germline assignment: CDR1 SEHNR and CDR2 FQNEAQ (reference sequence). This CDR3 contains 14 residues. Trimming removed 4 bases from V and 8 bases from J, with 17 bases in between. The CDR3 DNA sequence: TGTGCCAGCAGCTCACTCCTGGGGGCTGGGGAAGCTTTCTTT. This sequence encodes CASSSLLGAGEAFF.

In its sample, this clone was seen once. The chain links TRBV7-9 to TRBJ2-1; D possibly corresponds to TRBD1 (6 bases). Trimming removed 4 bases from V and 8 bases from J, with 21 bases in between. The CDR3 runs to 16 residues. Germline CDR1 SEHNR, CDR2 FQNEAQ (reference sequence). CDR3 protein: CASSSPLIQGSHEQFF. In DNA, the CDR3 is TGTGCCAGCAGCTCCCCCCTCATCCAGGGGTCTCATGAGCAGTTCTTC. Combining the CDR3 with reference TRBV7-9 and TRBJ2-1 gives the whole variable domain DTGVSQNPRHKITKRGQNVTFRCDPISEHNRLYWYRQTLGQGPEFLTYFQNEAQLEKSRLLSDRFSAERPKGSFSTLEIQRTEQGDSAMYLCASSSPLIQGSHEQFFGPGTRLTVL.

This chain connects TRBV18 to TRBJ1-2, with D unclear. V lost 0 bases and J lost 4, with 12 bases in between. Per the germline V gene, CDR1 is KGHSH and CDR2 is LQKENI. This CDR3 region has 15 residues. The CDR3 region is CASSPPGEGSYGYTF. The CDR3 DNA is TGTGCCAGCTCACCACCAGGAGAGGGCTCCTATGGCTACACCTTC.

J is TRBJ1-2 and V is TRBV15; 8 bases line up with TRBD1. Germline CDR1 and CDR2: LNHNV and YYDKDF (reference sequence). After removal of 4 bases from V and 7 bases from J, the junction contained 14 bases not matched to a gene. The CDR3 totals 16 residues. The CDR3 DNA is TGTGCCACCAGCAAACTCGGACAGGGTCGAGTTGGTGGCTACACCTTC. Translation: CATSKLGQGRVGGYTF.

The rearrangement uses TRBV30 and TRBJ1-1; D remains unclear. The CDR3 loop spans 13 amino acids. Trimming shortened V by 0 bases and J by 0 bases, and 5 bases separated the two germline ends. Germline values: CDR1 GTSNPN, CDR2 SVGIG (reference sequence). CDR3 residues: CAWSVSVNTEAFF. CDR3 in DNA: TGTGCCTGGAGTGTCTCAGTGAACACTGAAGCTTTCTTT.

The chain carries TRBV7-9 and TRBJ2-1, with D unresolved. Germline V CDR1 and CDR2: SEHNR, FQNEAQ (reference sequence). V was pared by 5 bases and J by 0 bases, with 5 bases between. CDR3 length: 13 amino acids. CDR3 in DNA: TGTGCCAGCAGCCCCAGCTCCTACAATGAGCAGTTCTTC. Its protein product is CASSPSSYNEQFF.

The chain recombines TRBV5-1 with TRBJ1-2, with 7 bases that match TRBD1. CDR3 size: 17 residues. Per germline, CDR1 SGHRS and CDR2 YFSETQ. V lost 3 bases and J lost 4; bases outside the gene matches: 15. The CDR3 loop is CASSSTPRGGAGYGYTF. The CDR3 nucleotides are TGCGCCAGCAGCTCGACCCCCAGGGGGGGCGCAGGCTATGGCTACACCTTC.

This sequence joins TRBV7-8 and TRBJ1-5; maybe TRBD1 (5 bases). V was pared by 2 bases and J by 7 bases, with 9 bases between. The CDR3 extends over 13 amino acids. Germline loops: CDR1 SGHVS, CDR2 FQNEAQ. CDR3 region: CASSLSRVQPQHF. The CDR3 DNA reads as TGTGCCAGCAGCTTAAGCAGGGTCCAGCCCCAGCATTTT.

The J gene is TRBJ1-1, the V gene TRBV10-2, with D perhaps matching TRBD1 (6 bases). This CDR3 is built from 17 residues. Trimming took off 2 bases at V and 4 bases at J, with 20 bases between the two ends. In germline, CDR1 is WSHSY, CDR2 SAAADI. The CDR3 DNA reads TGCGCCAGCAGTGAGGGGGGGCGCGACTATGTCAGCACTGAAGCTTTCTTT. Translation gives CASSEGGRDYVSTEAFF.

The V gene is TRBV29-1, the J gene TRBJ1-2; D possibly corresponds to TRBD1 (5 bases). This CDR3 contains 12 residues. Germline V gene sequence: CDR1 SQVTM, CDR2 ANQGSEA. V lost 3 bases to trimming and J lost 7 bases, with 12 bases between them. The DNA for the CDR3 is TGCAGCGTTGACGGGGATCAGGGTGGCTACACCTTC. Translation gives CSVDGDQGGYTF.

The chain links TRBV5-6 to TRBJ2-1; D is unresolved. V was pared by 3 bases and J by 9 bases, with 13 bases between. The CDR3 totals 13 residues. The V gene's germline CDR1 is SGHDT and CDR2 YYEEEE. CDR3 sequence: CASSSTGRSEQFF. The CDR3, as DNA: TGTGCCAGCAGCTCGACTGGTAGGAGTGAGCAGTTCTTC.

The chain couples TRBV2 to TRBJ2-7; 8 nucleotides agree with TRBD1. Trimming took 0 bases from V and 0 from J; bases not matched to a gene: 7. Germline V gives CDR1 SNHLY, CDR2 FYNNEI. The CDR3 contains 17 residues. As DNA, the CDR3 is TGTGCCAGCAGTGAAGCTCCGACAGGGGACAGCTCCTACGAGCAGTACTTC. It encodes CASSEAPTGDSSYEQYF.

The CDR3 reads CASGRGTSGNNEQFF. CDR3 DNA: TGTGCCAGCGGCCGAGGGACTAGCGGGAACAATGAGCAGTTCTTC. V gene TRBV19 combines with J gene TRBJ2-1, with 13 bases that match TRBD2. The germline V gene has CDR1 LNHDA and CDR2 SQIVND (reference sequence). Losses at the gene ends were 9 bases for V and 5 bases for J; bases not matched to a gene: 7. The CDR3 spans 15 residues.

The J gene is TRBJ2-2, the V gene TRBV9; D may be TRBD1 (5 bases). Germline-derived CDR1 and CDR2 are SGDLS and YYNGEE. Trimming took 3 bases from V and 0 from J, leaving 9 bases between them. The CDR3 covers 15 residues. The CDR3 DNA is TGTGCCAGCAGCGCTTCGGACACGAACACCGGGGAGCTGTTTTTT. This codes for CASSASDTNTGELFF. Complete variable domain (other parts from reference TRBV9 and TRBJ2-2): DSGVTQTPKHLITATGQRVTLRCSPRSGDLSVYWYQQSLDQGLQFLIQYYNGEERAKGNILERFSAQQFPDLHSELNLSSLELGDSALYFCASSASDTNTGELFFGEGSRLTVL.

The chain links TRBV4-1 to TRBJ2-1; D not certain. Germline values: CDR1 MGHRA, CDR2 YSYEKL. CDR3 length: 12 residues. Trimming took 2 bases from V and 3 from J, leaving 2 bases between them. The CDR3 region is CASSQLYNEQFF. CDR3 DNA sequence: TGCGCCAGCAGCCAACTCTACAATGAGCAGTTCTTC.

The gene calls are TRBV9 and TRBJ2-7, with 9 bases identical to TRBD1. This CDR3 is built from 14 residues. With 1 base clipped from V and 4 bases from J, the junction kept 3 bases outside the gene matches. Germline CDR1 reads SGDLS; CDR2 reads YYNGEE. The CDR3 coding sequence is TGTGCCAGCAGCGTAACAGGGGGCGGTTACGAGCAGTACTTC. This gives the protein CASSVTGGGYEQYF.

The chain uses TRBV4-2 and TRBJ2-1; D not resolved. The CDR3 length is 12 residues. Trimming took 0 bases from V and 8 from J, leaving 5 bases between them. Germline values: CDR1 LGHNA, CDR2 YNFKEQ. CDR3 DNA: TGTGCCAGCAGCCAAGACAACGATGAGCAGTTCTTC. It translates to CASSQDNDEQFF.

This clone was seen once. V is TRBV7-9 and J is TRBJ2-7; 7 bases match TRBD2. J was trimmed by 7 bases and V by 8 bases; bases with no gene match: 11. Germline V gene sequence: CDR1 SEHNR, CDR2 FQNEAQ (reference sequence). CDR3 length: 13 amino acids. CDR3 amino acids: CASQFGGDYEQYF. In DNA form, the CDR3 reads TGTGCCAGCCAATTTGGGGGGGATTATGAGCAGTACTTC.

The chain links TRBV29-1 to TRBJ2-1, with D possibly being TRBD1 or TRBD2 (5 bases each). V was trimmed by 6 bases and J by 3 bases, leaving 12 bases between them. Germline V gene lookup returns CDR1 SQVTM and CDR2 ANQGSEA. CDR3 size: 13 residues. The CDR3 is CSVTGTIYNEQFF. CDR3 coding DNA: TGCAGCGTGACCGGGACCATCTACAATGAGCAGTTCTTC.

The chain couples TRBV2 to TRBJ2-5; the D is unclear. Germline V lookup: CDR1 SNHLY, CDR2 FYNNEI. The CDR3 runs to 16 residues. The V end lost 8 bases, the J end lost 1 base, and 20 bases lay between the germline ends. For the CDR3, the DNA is TGTGCCAGCTTAGAAGACCCCGTGGGTTCCCAAGAGACCCAGTACTTC. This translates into CASLEDPVGSQETQYF.

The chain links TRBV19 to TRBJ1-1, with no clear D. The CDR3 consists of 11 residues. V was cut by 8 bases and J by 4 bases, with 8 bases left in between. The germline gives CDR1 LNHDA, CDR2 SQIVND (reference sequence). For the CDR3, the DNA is TGTGCCAGTGCCGGGGTCACTGAAGCTTTCTTT. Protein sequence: CASAGVTEAFF. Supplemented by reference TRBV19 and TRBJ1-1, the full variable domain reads DGGITQSPKYLFRKEGQNVTLSCEQNLNHDAMYWYRQDPGQGLRLIYYSQIVNDFQKGDIAEGYSVSREKKESFPLTVTSAQKNPTAFYLCASAGVTEAFFGQGTRLTVV.

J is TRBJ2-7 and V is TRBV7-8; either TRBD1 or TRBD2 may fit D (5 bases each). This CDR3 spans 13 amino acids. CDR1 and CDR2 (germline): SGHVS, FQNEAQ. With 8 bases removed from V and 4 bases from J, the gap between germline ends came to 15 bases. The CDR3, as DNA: TGTGCCAGCGGGGGAGCGAGTAGTTACGAGCAGTACTTC. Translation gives CASGGASSYEQYF.

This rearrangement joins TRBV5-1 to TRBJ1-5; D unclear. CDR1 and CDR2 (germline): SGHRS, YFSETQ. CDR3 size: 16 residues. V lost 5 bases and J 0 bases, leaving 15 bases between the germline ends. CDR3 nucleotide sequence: TGCGCCAGCAGAATTTCAGTCCCTTATAGCAATCAGCCCCAGCATTTT. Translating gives CASRISVPYSNQPQHF.

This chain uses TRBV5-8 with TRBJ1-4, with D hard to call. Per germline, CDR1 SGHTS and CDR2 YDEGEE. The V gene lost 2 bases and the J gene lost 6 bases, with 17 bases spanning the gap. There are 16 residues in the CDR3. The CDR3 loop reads CASSLVAPTWDEKLFF. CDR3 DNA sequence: TGTGCCAGCAGCTTAGTTGCCCCGACATGGGATGAAAAACTGTTTTTT.

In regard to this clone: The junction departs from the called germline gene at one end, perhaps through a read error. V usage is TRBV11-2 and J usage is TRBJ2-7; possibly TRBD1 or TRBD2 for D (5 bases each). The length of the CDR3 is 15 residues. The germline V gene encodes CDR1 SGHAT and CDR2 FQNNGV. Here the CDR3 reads CASTLRDGDSYEQYF. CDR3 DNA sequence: TGTGCCAGCACCTTACGGGACGGGGACTCCTACGAGCAGTACTTC.

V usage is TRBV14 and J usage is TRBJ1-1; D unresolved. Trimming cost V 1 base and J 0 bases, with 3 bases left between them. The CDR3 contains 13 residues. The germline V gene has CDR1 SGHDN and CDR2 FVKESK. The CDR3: CASSQGVNTEAFF. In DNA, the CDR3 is TGTGCCAGCAGCCAAGGGGTGAACACTGAAGCTTTCTTT.